This TCR beta chain was sequenced during a study of blood T cell repertoires in COVID-19. Study information: Acute-phase and convalescent COVID-19 samples originated in the United States, Italy and Spain.

Authors' analysis steps: Amplifying reference gene primers gave estimates of nucleated cell counts. The table came from immunoSEQ multiplex PCR; TCRdb's copy has only in-frame clones and leaves some out. That table is the source of V, J and clone size, and D and trimming were worked out from the DNA. The sample carries approximately 330,000 clones, around 85% recorded once. Trimming removed 2 bases from V and 5 bases from J, with 4 bases in between. Looked up from germline, CDR1 is MNHEY and CDR2 is SVGAGI. The CDR3 is made up of 12 amino acids. This sequence originates from a woman aged 40 to 50 with acute COVID-19. Sample: PBMCs or T cells enriched from blood (not recorded which). The rearrangement joins TRBV6-5 to TRBJ2-1; no firm D call. CDR3 protein: CASSYPNNEQFF. In DNA, the CDR3 is TGTGCCAGCAGTTACCCCAACAATGAGCAGTTCTTC.